This T cell receptor beta chain is drawn from a study of cytomegalovirus exposure and HLA in healthy donors. Background on the study: A previous analysis identified more than 100 million unique TCR beta sequences derived from about 180 million T cells. Study-level results: According to a later analysis, donors in an Asian-associated ancestry cluster reportedly had fewer N-insertions than the roughly 670-donor mean. Presence/absence results assume similar sequencing depth per donor, which may not hold.

The CDR3 extends over 15 amino acids. V was cut by 1 base and J by 4 bases, with 11 bases left in between. Germline assignment: CDR1 SGHDT and CDR2 YYEEEE. PCR amplification relied on 60 Vbeta primers (plus 13 Jbeta primers). Profiled with immunoSEQ multiplex PCR; TCRdb holds only in-frame clones, not every one. This sample yields some 190,000 clones, of which about 76% are seen a single time; roughly 1.6% belongs to the top ten. Turning to this clone: Antigen specificity is unknown.

Despite likely unrecorded immune exposures, the donors were nominally healthy at the time of sampling. The receptor comes from a woman aged 50 to 65 in good health and CMV-seronegative. What was sequenced was PBMCs. The J gene is TRBJ2-2, the V gene TRBV5-6; maybe TRBD2 (6 bases). The CDR3 DNA reads as TGTGCCAGCAGCTTGTTTGGGACTCTCACCGGGGAGCTGTTTTTT. Translated: CASSLFGTLTGELFF.